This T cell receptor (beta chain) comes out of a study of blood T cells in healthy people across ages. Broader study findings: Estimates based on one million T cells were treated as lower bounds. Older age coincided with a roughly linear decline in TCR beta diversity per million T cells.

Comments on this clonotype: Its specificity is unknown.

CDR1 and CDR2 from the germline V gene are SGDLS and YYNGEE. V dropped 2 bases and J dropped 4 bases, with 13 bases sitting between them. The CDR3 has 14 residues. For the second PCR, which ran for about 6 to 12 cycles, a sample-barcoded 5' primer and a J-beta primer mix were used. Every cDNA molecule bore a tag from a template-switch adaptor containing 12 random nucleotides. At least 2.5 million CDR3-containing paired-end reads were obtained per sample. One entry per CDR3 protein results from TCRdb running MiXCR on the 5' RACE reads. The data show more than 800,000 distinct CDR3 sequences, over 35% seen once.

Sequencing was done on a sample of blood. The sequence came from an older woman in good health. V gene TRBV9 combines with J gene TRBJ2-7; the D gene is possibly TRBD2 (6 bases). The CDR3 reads CASSVGSAGYEQYF. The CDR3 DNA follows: TGTGCCAGCAGCGTCGGGAGTGCGGGGTACGAGCAGTACTTC.